This is a list of T cell receptor beta chains from one sample in a study of blood T cell repertoires in COVID-19. Sequencing was performed with immunoSEQ multiplex PCR; in TCRdb, only in-frame clones are kept and a portion is missing. This repertoire shows over 200,000 clones, roughly 87% found once; its top ten account for 10% to 11%. The sample comprised PBMCs or T cells enriched from blood (not recorded which). The receptors shown here come from a man aged 25-40 years who had recovered from COVID-19. The conserved cysteine and the conserved F or W are not part of the CDR3 here. The D gene is left open where the match is weak.

TRBV7-2	12	.	TRBJ1-5	ASTTGIHYQPQH
TRBV7-9	12	.	TRBJ2-1	ASSEPGHDNEQF
TRBV7-9	16	TRBD2	TRBJ2-3	ASSFTQGTSGFTDTQY
TRBV19	12	TRBD1	TRBJ1-5	ASSIDRDRSSQH
TRBV23-1	18	TRBD2	TRBJ2-2	ASSPILWGLAGIYTGELF
TRBV28	11	.	TRBJ1-1	ASSFAGATEAF
TRBV19	14	TRBD1	TRBJ1-1	ASSAGTGGRWTEAF
TRBV11-2	15	TRBD1	TRBJ2-2	ASSLGDRFSNTGELF
TRBV28	12	.	TRBJ1-4	ASSSGQNNEKLF
TRBV28	14	TRBD1	TRBJ1-2	ASSLWATGRRRSYT
TRBV6-5	13	.	TRBJ1-2	ASSYSLGGGYGYT
TRBV3-1/TRBV3-2	14	.	TRBJ1-2	ASSQPRGGRPQANT
TRBV20-1	8	.	TRBJ2-7	SAQVHPQY
TRBV7-2	13	.	TRBJ1-1	ASSLRSRGNTEAF
TRBV12-5	14	TRBD1	TRBJ1-1	ASGRPRTGVVTEAF
TRBV11-2	11	.	TRBJ2-5	ASSPRLQETQY
TRBV5-4	11	.	TRBJ2-7	ASSRDSQDEQY
TRBV30	11	.	TRBJ1-6	AWAGQYNSPLH
TRBV4-3	14	TRBD2	TRBJ2-3	ASSQAGGPSTDTQY
TRBV28	15	TRBD2	TRBJ2-1	ASSIHGPSGRHNEQF
TRBV24-1	12	TRBD1	TRBJ1-1	ATSVTGQLTEAF
TRBV5-1	13	TRBD1	TRBJ2-1	ASSHGQGSYNEQF
TRBV19	9	.	TRBJ1-1	ASSIARGAF
TRBV5-6	14	TRBD2	TRBJ2-7	ASSAPLSGAAYEQY
TRBV5-1	12	TRBD1	TRBJ1-2	ASSFGQGGYGYT
TRBV30	11	.	TRBJ2-3	AWSIKNTDTQY
TRBV7-9	17	.	TRBJ1-1	ASSLAQFFQSFMNTEAF
TRBV3-1/TRBV3-2	11	.	TRBJ2-1	ASSQDTVTEQF
TRBV5-1	12	.	TRBJ1-1	ASSLLGAVGEAF
TRBV28	13	.	TRBJ1-5	ASSFMTPSNQPQH
TRBV7-9	12	.	TRBJ2-7	ASSLNAGPHEQY
TRBV11-3	14	TRBD1	TRBJ2-5	ASSLMGTGAGETQY
TRBV28	12	TRBD1	TRBJ2-5	ASKTGGKQETQY
TRBV10-3	12	.	TRBJ1-1	ATSLVGAQGEAF
TRBV5-1	11	.	TRBJ1-1	ASSLEDKREAF
TRBV4-1	12	TRBD1	TRBJ1-1	ASSATGVPTEAF
TRBV30	13	TRBD1	TRBJ1-5	AWSGGQGANQPQH
TRBV7-8	14	.	TRBJ2-7	ASSLGAGESTYEQY
TRBV27	11	.	TRBJ1-1	ASSLWANTEAF
TRBV5-1	12	.	TRBJ2-5	ASSLGQGGETQY
TRBV11-2	10	TRBD2	TRBJ2-1	ASSRPAGVLF
TRBV7-2	13	.	TRBJ1-2	ASSFLQADNYGYT
TRBV6-5	13	.	TRBJ1-1	ASSYRGNMNTEAF
TRBV6-5	12	.	TRBJ2-5	ASSYSWSQETQY
TRBV19	13	.	TRBJ2-1	ASKDWTTSYNEQF
TRBV30	10	.	TRBJ1-2	AWSGLNYGYT
TRBV7-9	10	TRBD1	TRBJ1-4	ASSGTDEKLF
TRBV15	13	.	TRBJ1-1	ATSRPTGKNTEAF
TRBV10-3	16	TRBD2	TRBJ2-7	AISESLGLAGFTYEQY
TRBV19	12	.	TRBJ2-2	ASRPRDTPGELF
TRBV7-9	12	.	TRBJ2-3	ASSLAAGKDTQY
TRBV28	11	.	TRBJ1-2	ASSLNPRDGYT
TRBV6-4	12	TRBD1	TRBJ1-2	ASSDSQGARGYT
TRBV5-4	12	.	TRBJ1-4	ASSRTSTNEKLF
TRBV5-1	13	.	TRBJ1-6	ASSLEQGPRSPLH
TRBV12-3/TRBV12-4	10	TRBD2	TRBJ2-1	ASSFGGNEQF
TRBV6-5	11	.	TRBJ2-7	ASNVGQTYEQY
TRBV7-8	12	.	TRBJ1-1	ASSLGQLATEAF
TRBV27	12	.	TRBJ1-5	ASSLSRENQPQH
TRBV2	12	.	TRBJ1-6	ASASTELNSPLH